These 32 T cell receptor beta chains came from one sample sequenced in a study of blood T cell repertoires in COVID-19. Some clones are missing from TCRdb's copy, which holds only in-frame ones; the method was immunoSEQ multiplex PCR. The table lists some 200,000 clones, about four fifths of them singletons. Sequencing was done on a sample of PBMCs or T cells enriched from blood (not recorded which). These receptors were taken from a man aged 35 to 55 who had recovered from COVID-19.

This chain connects TRBV3-1 (or the pseudogene TRBV3-2) to TRBJ2-1; TRBD1 might be the D (5 bases). The germline CDR1 and CDR2 sequences are LGHDT and YNNKEL (reference sequence). The V and J ends lost 5 bases and 8 bases respectively, with 19 bases between them. The length of the CDR3 is 15 residues. CDR3 DNA: TGTGCCAGCAGCAGTACTCAGGGTTATGGCTATGAGCAGTTCTTC. Amino acid sequence: CASSSTQGYGYEQFF.

The chain couples TRBV2 to TRBJ2-7; TRBD2 is a possible D gene (6 bases). Germline CDR1 and CDR2: SNHLY and FYNNEI. With 7 bases removed from V and 8 bases from J, the gap between germline ends came to 15 bases. The CDR3 sequence is 12 residues long. Here the CDR3 reads CASNNGREKQYF. CDR3 nucleotide sequence: TGTGCCAGCAATAATGGTCGGGAGAAGCAGTACTTC.

The chain employs TRBV7-2 and TRBJ2-3; tentative D call: TRBD2 (6 bases). The CDR3 runs 15 residues. CDR1 SGHTA and CDR2 FQGNSA come from the germline V gene. V dropped 5 bases and J dropped 0 bases, with 12 bases sitting between them. CDR3 region: CASSLFSGSTDTQYF. CDR3 DNA: TGTGCCAGCAGCCTATTCAGCGGGAGCACAGATACGCAGTATTTT.

The V call is TRBV28, the J call TRBJ2-7; 7 bases are a match to TRBD1. The CDR3 totals 16 residues. J was trimmed by 0 bases and V by 2 bases; bases with no gene match: 7. Looked up from germline, CDR1 is MDHEN and CDR2 is SYDVKM. CDR3 nucleotides: TGTGCCAGCAGTTTACTCCCGGGACAGAGCTCCTACGAGCAGTACTTC. It codes for CASSLLPGQSSYEQYF. Complete variable domain (other parts from reference TRBV28 and TRBJ2-7): DVKVTQSSRYLVKRTGEKVFLECVQDMDHENMFWYRQDPGLGLRLIYFSYDVKMKEKGDIPEGYSVSREKKERFSLILESASTNQTSMYLCASSLLPGQSSYEQYFGPGTRLTVT.

The V and J genes are TRBV30 and TRBJ1-3; no reliable D call. This CDR3 has 14 amino acids. V lost 1 base and J lost 0, with 7 bases in between. Germline V gene data show CDR1 as GTSNPN and CDR2 as SVGIG (reference sequence). The CDR3 DNA reads TGTGCCTGGAGTGGTTCGCGCTCTGGAAACACCATATATTTT. Its protein is CAWSGSRSGNTIYF.

This clone has just a few counts. The V and J genes are TRBV4-3 and TRBJ1-4, with D possibly TRBD1 on 5 matching bases. The CDR3 length is 16 residues. The germline gives CDR1 LGHNA, CDR2 YSLEER. V was trimmed by 1 base and J by 7 bases, leaving 16 bases between them. CDR3 protein: CASSQGGMAGPEKLFF. The CDR3 DNA sequence: TGCGCCAGCAGCCAAGGAGGAATGGCAGGGCCTGAAAAACTGTTTTTT.

The chain couples TRBV19 to TRBJ1-5, with D perhaps TRBD1 (5 bases). This CDR3 has 15 amino acids. Germline V gene lookup returns CDR1 LNHDA and CDR2 SQIVND (reference sequence). Trimming took off 4 bases at V and 4 bases at J, with 14 bases between the two ends. This CDR3 reads CASSTRDYMNQPQHF. The CDR3 DNA sequence: TGTGCCAGTAGTACCCGGGACTATATGAATCAGCCCCAGCATTTT. The full variable domain, its missing parts supplied by reference TRBV19 and TRBJ1-5, is DGGITQSPKYLFRKEGQNVTLSCEQNLNHDAMYWYRQDPGQGLRLIYYSQIVNDFQKGDIAEGYSVSREKKESFPLTVTSAQKNPTAFYLCASSTRDYMNQPQHFGDGTRLSIL.

V and J are TRBV7-3 and TRBJ2-1, with D possibly matching TRBD1 (6 bases). Germline CDR1 is SGHTA and CDR2 is FQGTGA. The CDR3 contains 13 residues. V shed 4 bases and J shed 9 bases, with 13 bases lying between them. DNA of the CDR3: TGTGCCAGCAGCTCACAGGGATTGGGTGAGCAGTTCTTC. Residues: CASSSQGLGEQFF.

The rearrangement uses TRBV5-5 and TRBJ2-7, with a tentative D call TRBD2 (5 bases). The CDR3 totals 13 residues. With 0 bases removed from V and 3 bases from J, the gap between germline ends came to 7 bases. Germline V gene sequence: CDR1 SGHKS, CDR2 YYEKEE (reference sequence). The CDR3 nucleotides are TGTGCCAGCAGCTTGGGGGGAGACTACGAGCAGTACGTC. Protein product: CASSLGGDYEQYV.

The chain joins TRBV6-5 to TRBJ2-1; D is perhaps TRBD2 (5 bases). This CDR3 comprises 14 residues. V dropped 4 bases and J dropped 4 bases, with 11 bases sitting between them. The germline gives CDR1 MNHEY, CDR2 SVGAGI. The CDR3 DNA is TGTGCCAGCAGTTCGGTAGCGACTTACAATGAGCAGTTCTTC. This sequence encodes CASSSVATYNEQFF.

The rearrangement links TRBV24-1 to TRBJ2-3; 8 bases map to TRBD2. Germline V gives CDR1 KGHDR, CDR2 SFDVKD. CDR3 length equals 13 residues. Trimming took 1 base from V and 9 from J; bases not matched to a gene: 2. Written as DNA, the CDR3 is TGTGCCACCAGTGATTTTGCGGGGGGCACGCAGTATTTT. This sequence encodes CATSDFAGGTQYF.

This rearrangement joins TRBV6-5 to TRBJ2-7; 7 nucleotides line up with TRBD1. Germline assignment: CDR1 MNHEY and CDR2 SVGAGI. After removal of 10 bases from V and 2 bases from J, the junction contained 5 bases not matched to a gene. The CDR3 has 12 amino acids. CDR3 in amino acids: CATWDRPYEQYF. CDR3 coding DNA: TGTGCCACTTGGGACAGACCCTACGAGCAGTACTTC.

This rearrangement joins TRBV11-2 to TRBJ2-1; TRBD2 agrees at 11 bases. This CDR3 is built from 15 residues. J lost 2 bases, V lost 5 bases, and 2 bases had no gene match. Germline V gives CDR1 SGHAT, CDR2 FQNNGV. The DNA of the CDR3 is TGTGCCAGCAGCACTAGCGGGAGCGCCTACAATGAGCAGTTCTTC. Translated, it gives CASSTSGSAYNEQFF.

The DNA of the CDR3 is TGTGCCAGCAGTCCATATCCACCCCGGCTGTTTTTT. This encodes CASSPYPPRLFF. The chain carries TRBV27 and TRBJ1-4; D is undetermined. The CDR3 has 12 residues. V lost 5 bases and J lost 14, with 15 bases in between. Germline V lookup: CDR1 MNHEY, CDR2 SMNVEV (reference sequence).

The gene calls are TRBV30 and TRBJ1-2; 9 positions match TRBD1. Trimming cost V 2 bases and J 8 bases; bases outside gene matches: 9. The CDR3 runs to 14 residues. CDR1 is GTSNPN and CDR2 is SVGIG in the germline V gene (reference sequence). The CDR3 bases are TGTGCCTGGAGTAAGGACAGGGGTGCCGAGGGCTACACCTTC. It specifies CAWSKDRGAEGYTF.

The chain combines TRBV6-7 with TRBJ1-1; 8 positions agree with TRBD1. TRBV6-7 is designated an ORF whose function remains uncertain. The ends lost 4 bases at V and 0 bases at J; junction bases unmatched: 10. CDR3 length: 17 amino acids. The CDR3: CASSSGTGDLMNTEAFF. As DNA, the CDR3 is TGTGCCAGCAGTTCCGGGACAGGAGACCTCATGAACACTGAAGCTTTCTTT.

The CDR3 nucleotides are TGTGCCAGCAGCTTGTCTAGCGGGAGTGGCGCAGATACGCAGTATTTT. It translates to CASSLSSGSGADTQYF. The chain uses TRBV7-3 and TRBJ2-3; 10 positions match TRBD2. The germline gives CDR1 SGHTA, CDR2 FQGTGA. CDR3 length equals 16 residues. V lost 3 bases, J lost 4 bases, and 7 bases stayed unmatched.

The genes are TRBV18 and TRBJ2-5; the D is unclear. Trimming left V 2 bases short and J 4 bases short, with 8 bases between. This CDR3 has 13 amino acids. Germline lookup yields CDR1 KGHSH and CDR2 LQKENI. CDR3 in DNA: TGTGCCAGCTCACCAATCAGTGCAGAGACCCAGTACTTC. It encodes CASSPISAETQYF.

The chain links TRBV4-1 to TRBJ2-5; TRBD2 aligns across 7 bases. This CDR3 comprises 17 residues. V trimming: 3 bases; J trimming: 5 bases; junction bases outside the gene matches: 15. From germline, CDR1 is MGHRA and CDR2 YSYEKL. The CDR3 sequence is CASSQGGWVLAQETQYF. The CDR3 region has the DNA TGCGCCAGCAGCCAGGGGGGGTGGGTACTAGCTCAGGAGACCCAGTACTTC.

The chain joins TRBV27 to TRBJ1-1; 8 bases are a match to TRBD1. The CDR3 extends over 14 amino acids. Trimming removed 7 bases from V and 2 bases from J; junction bases left unmatched: 6. Germline lookup yields CDR1 MNHEY and CDR2 SMNVEV (reference sequence). CDR3 nucleotides: TGTGCCAGCAATCCGACAGGGGCTAACACTGAAGCTTTCTTT. Amino acid sequence: CASNPTGANTEAFF.

The V call is TRBV7-8, the J call TRBJ2-1; 9 positions match TRBD2. With V trimmed by 1 base and J by 7 bases, 11 bases remained unmatched. This CDR3 comprises 17 residues. The V gene's germline CDR1 is SGHVS and CDR2 FQNEAQ. In DNA, the CDR3 is TGTGCCAGCAGCTTAGGCGGTGTGCTAGCGGGATATAATGAGCAGTTCTTC. Its protein product is CASSLGGVLAGYNEQFF.

The chain recombines TRBV2 with TRBJ2-1; 7 bases are shared with TRBD2. CDR1 and CDR2 from the germline V gene are SNHLY and FYNNEI. This CDR3 region has 14 residues. Unmatched junction bases numbered 14, after V lost 8 bases and J lost 10 bases. The CDR3 spells CASGGLLGAGEQFF. The CDR3 DNA is TGTGCCAGCGGGGGACTACTCGGCGCGGGGGAGCAGTTCTTC.

V is TRBV2 and J is TRBJ2-7; TRBD1 is a possible D gene (5 bases). CDR1 and CDR2 from the germline V gene are SNHLY and FYNNEI. The CDR3 is made up of 16 amino acids. V shed 1 base and J shed 6 bases, with 19 bases lying between them. The CDR3 DNA reads TGTGCCAGCAGTGAAGGCGACGGACATCTCCCCCGCGAGCAGTACTTC. It specifies CASSEGDGHLPREQYF. The variable domain in full, completed from reference TRBV2 and TRBJ2-7, reads EPEVTQTPSHQVTQMGQEVILRCVPISNHLYFYWYRQILGQKVEFLVSFYNNEISEKSEIFDDQFSVERPDGSNFTLKIRSTKLEDSAMYFCASSEGDGHLPREQYFGPGTRLTVT.

The rearrangement links TRBV28 to TRBJ1-2, with 8 bases lining up with TRBD1. Per germline, CDR1 MDHEN and CDR2 SYDVKM. The V gene end was trimmed by 5 bases and the J gene end by 8 bases; junction bases not matched to a gene: 7. The CDR3 is 13 residues long. In DNA form, the CDR3 reads TGTGCCAGCAGTGCCGGTTGGACAGGGGGCTACACCTTC. It is translated as CASSAGWTGGYTF.

Comments on this clone: The junction and the germline gene differ at one end; a read error may be behind it. The genes are TRBV30 and TRBJ1-4; 9 bases are shared with TRBD1. There are 13 residues in the CDR3. Germline CDR1 reads GTSNPN; CDR2 reads SVGIG (reference sequence). The CDR3 DNA follows: TGTGCCGGGAGACGGACAGGGGACAGAAAACTGTTTTTT. Amino acids: CAGRRTGDRKLFF.

This rearrangement joins TRBV28 to TRBJ2-5, with a possible D match to TRBD2 (6 bases). V lost 7 bases and J lost 7, with 22 bases in between. CDR1 is MDHEN, CDR2 SYDVKM, per germline. This CDR3 has 15 amino acids. In DNA form, the CDR3 reads TGTGCCAGCATAGGAAGCGGGTCCCCTCCTGGGACCCAGTACTTC. Its protein product is CASIGSGSPPGTQYF.

The chain is built from TRBV28 and TRBJ2-4; 7 positions match TRBD1. Germline-derived CDR1 and CDR2 are MDHEN and SYDVKM. The CDR3 runs to 16 residues. After removal of 3 bases from V and 0 bases from J, the junction contained 5 bases not matched to a gene. Here the CDR3 reads CASSFLGQVAKNIQYF. In DNA form, the CDR3 reads TGTGCCAGCAGTTTTCTCGGACAGGTAGCCAAAAACATTCAGTACTTC. The entire variable domain, with the rest obtained from reference TRBV28 and TRBJ2-4, is as follows: DVKVTQSSRYLVKRTGEKVFLECVQDMDHENMFWYRQDPGLGLRLIYFSYDVKMKEKGDIPEGYSVSREKKERFSLILESASTNQTSMYLCASSFLGQVAKNIQYFGAGTRLSVL.

The chain recombines TRBV27 with TRBJ1-3, with D perhaps TRBD1 (5 bases). Per the germline V gene, CDR1 is MNHEY and CDR2 is SMNVEV (reference sequence). The V end was cut by 0 bases, the J end by 2 bases, with 8 bases between. The CDR3 has 15 amino acids. CDR3 sequence: CASSLSGGAGNTIYF. The CDR3 DNA follows: TGTGCCAGCAGTTTATCCGGGGGAGCTGGAAACACCATATATTTT.

This chain links TRBV7-9 with TRBJ1-6; D not resolved. V lost 5 bases and J lost 8, with 7 bases in between. Germline CDR1 is SEHNR and CDR2 is FQNEAQ (reference sequence). The length of the CDR3 is 12 residues. This CDR3 reads CASSPQDSPLHF. CDR3 DNA: TGTGCCAGCAGCCCGCAGGATTCACCCCTCCACTTT.

This clone has more than one count but fewer than ten. The chain has TRBV10-2 and TRBJ2-5, with TRBD1 identical over 7 bases. CDR1 is WSHSY and CDR2 is SAAADI in the germline V gene. CDR3 length: 17 amino acids. V lost 7 bases and J lost 2; bases outside the gene matches: 16. Here the CDR3 DNA reads TGCGCCAGCACTTCGCCCCGAGGGGGCCTCACTCAAGAGACCCAGTACTTC. Translation: CASTSPRGGLTQETQYF.

This clone has only one observation. The rearrangement links TRBV6-1 to TRBJ1-1; unclear D gene. CDR3 length: 14 residues. V lost 5 bases and J 1 base, leaving 11 bases between the germline ends. CDR1 is MNHNS and CDR2 is SASEGT in the germline V gene. CDR3 sequence reads: CASSYLTGNTEAFF. The DNA of the CDR3 is TGTGCCAGCAGTTATCTGACGGGGAACACTGAAGCTTTCTTT.

In this sample, this clone turned up a few times. V is TRBV5-1 and J is TRBJ1-5; D unresolved. Looked up from germline, CDR1 is SGHRS and CDR2 is YFSETQ. This CDR3 comprises 15 residues. The V end lost 4 bases, the J end lost 3 bases, and 14 bases lay between the germline ends. The CDR3 nucleotides are TGCGCCAGCAGCCCCGGGGTTGGATTCAATCAGCCCCAGCATTTT. It yields the protein CASSPGVGFNQPQHF.